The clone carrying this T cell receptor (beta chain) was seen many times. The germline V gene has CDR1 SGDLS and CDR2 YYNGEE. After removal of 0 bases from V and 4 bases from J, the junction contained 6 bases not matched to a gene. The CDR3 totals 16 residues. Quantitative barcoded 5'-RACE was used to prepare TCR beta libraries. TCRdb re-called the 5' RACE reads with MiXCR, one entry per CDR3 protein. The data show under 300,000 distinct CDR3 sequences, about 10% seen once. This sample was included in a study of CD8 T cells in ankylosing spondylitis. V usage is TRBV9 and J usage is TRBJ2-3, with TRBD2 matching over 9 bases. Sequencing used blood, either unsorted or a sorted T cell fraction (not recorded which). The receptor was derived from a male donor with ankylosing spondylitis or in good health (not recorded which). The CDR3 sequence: CASSVVSGRTADTQYF. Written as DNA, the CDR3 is TGTGCCAGCAGCGTAGTAAGCGGGAGGACCGCAGATACGCAGTATTTT.